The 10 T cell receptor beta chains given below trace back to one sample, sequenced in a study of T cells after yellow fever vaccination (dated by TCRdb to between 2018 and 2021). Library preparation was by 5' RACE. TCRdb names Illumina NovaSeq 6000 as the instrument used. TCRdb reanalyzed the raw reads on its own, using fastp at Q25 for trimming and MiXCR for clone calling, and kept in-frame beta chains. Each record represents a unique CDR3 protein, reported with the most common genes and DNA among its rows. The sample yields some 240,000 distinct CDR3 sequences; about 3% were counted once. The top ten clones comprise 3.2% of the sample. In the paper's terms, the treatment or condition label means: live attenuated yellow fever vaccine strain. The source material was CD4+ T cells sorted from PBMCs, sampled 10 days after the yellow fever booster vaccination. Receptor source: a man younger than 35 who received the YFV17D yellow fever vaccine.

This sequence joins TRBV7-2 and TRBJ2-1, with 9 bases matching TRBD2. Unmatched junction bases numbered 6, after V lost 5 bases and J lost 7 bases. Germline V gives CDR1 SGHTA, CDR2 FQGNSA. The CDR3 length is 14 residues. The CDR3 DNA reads TGTGCCAGCAGCGGCGGGGGGGCGAAGAATGAGCAGTTCTTC. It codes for CASSGGGAKNEQFF.

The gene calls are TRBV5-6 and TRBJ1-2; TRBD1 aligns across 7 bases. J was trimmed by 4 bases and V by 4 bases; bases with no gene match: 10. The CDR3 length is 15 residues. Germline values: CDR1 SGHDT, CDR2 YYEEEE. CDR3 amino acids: CASSRPEGQPYGYTF. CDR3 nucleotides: TGTGCCAGCAGCCGACCAGAGGGACAGCCCTATGGCTACACCTTC.

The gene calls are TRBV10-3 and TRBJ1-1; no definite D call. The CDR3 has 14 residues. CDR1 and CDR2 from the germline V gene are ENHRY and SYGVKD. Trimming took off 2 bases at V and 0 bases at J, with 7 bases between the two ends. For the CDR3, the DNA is TGTGCCATCAGTGAGCTTTTGGTGAACACTGAAGCTTTCTTT. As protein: CAISELLVNTEAFF.

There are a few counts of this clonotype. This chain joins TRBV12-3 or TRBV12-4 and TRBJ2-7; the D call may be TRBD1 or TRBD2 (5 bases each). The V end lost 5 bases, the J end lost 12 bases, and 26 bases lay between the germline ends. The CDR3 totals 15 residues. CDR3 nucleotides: TGTGCCAGCAGTCCTCTACCTGCCCCCGGGGCCCGGCGGTACTTC. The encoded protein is CASSPLPAPGARRYF.

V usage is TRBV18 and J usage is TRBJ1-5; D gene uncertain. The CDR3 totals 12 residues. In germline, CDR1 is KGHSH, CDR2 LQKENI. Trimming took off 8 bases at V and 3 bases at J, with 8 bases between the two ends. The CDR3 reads CASRTDNQPQHF. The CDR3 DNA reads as TGTGCCAGCCGGACTGACAATCAGCCCCAGCATTTT.

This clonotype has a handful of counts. The CDR3 is CASSRTSEGLQQYV. For the CDR3, the DNA is TGTGCCAGCAGCCGGACTAGCGAGGGCTTGCAGCAGTACGTC. The chain carries TRBV7-2 and TRBJ2-7, with 9 nucleotides matching TRBD2. Germline CDR1 SGHTA, CDR2 FQGNSA. V lost 5 bases to trimming and J lost 8 bases; unmatched junction nucleotides: 10. The CDR3 is made up of 14 amino acids.

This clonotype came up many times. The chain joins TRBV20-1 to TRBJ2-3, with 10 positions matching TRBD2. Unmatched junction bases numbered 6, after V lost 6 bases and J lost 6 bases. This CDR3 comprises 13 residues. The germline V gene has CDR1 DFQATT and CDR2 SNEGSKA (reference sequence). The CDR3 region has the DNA TGCAGTGCAAAGCGGGGGGGCCCCGATACGCAGTATTTT. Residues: CSAKRGGPDTQYF.

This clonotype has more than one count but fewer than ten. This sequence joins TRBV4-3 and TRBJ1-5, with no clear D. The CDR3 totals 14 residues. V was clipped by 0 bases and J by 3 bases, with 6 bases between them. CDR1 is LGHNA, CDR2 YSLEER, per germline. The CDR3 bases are TGCGCCAGCAGCCAAGACCTTTTCAATCAGCCCCAGCATTTT. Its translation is CASSQDLFNQPQHF.

CDR3 in DNA: TGCGCCAGCAGTGAGTCCCCTAGCGGGGACTCCTACGAGCAGTACTTC. Encoded protein: CASSESPSGDSYEQYF. V usage is TRBV10-2 and J usage is TRBJ2-7; TRBD2 matches at 9 bases. Germline loops: CDR1 WSHSY, CDR2 SAAADI. V lost 0 bases and J lost 0; bases outside the gene matches: 3. CDR3 length: 16 amino acids.

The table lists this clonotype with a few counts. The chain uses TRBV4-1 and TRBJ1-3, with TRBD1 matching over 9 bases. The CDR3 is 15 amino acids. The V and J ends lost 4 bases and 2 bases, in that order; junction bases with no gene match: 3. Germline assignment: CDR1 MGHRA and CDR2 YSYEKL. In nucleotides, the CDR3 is TGCGCCAGCAGCCCCTGGACAGGGGCTGGAAACACCATATATTTT. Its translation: CASSPWTGAGNTIYF.